The 30 T cell receptor beta chains below were found in one sample sequenced in a study of kidney transplant recipient with SARS-CoV-2 infection. TCRdb itself ran the reads through MiXCR, one entry per CDR3 protein. The top ten clones hold under 7.5% of a sample with approximately 240,000 distinct CDR3 sequences, under 35% of them seen once. The sequences come from a blood sample, collected at baseline and around day 110 from a kidney transplant recipient. These receptors were taken from a male patient aged 30 to 39 who had COVID-19 and was a kidney transplant recipient. Some T cells may be provided by the graft donor.

This clonotype was detected ten times or more. V and J are TRBV10-2 and TRBJ1-2, with D uncertain. The germline V and J ends were trimmed by 4 bases and 4 bases, with 22 bases remaining between them. CDR1 WSHSY and CDR2 SAAADI come from the germline V gene. This CDR3 spans 17 amino acids. The CDR3 sequence is CASSVIDTSRKTYGYTF. DNA for the CDR3: TGCGCCAGCAGTGTAATAGACACTTCTAGAAAGACCTATGGCTACACCTTC.

This clonotype was picked up many times. The chain combines TRBV7-9 with TRBJ2-1; a weak D match, TRBD2 (5 bases). The CDR3 spans 14 residues. Looked up from germline, CDR1 is SEHNR and CDR2 is FQNEAQ (reference sequence). The germline V and J ends were trimmed by 1 base and 12 bases, with 16 bases remaining between them. CDR3 sequence (DNA): TGTGCCAGCAGCTTAGGGGAGACGCCCATCTGGCAGTTCTTC. It codes for CASSLGETPIWQFF.

This clonotype was seen many times. V gene TRBV12-3 or TRBV12-4 combines with J gene TRBJ1-5; D is perhaps TRBD1 (5 bases). V was trimmed by 6 bases and J by 3 bases, leaving 12 bases between them. This CDR3 spans 14 amino acids. Written as DNA, the CDR3 is TGTGCCAGCAGCTCAAGGGACCACAATCAGCCCCAGCATTTT. Protein product: CASSSRDHNQPQHF.

Concerning this clonotype itself: This sequence may be a read error, since a much larger clone differs from it by one base. The rearrangement uses TRBV20-1 and TRBJ1-5, with D maybe TRBD1 (5 bases). Trimming removed 5 bases at V and 3 bases at J, with 11 bases between. CDR3 length: 13 residues. Germline lookup yields CDR1 DFQATT and CDR2 SNEGSKA (reference sequence). CDR3 bases: TGCAGTGCTGAGGGACGGCCCAATCAGCCCCAGCATTTT. Its translation: CSAEGRPNQPQHF.

This clonotype appeared many times. This chain connects TRBV5-1 to TRBJ1-4, with TRBD1 identical over 8 bases. Germline V lookup: CDR1 SGHRS, CDR2 YFSETQ. With 0 bases clipped from V and 6 bases from J, the junction kept 7 bases outside the gene matches. The CDR3 runs 16 residues. The CDR3 region is CASSLGNAGGYEKLFF. DNA of the CDR3: TGCGCCAGCAGCTTGGGTAATGCAGGGGGCTATGAAAAACTGTTTTTT.

This clonotype was observed many times. The chain has TRBV6-6 and TRBJ1-5; 7 bases are a match to TRBD1. J gave up 3 bases and V 6 bases, and 8 bases lay outside the gene matches. This CDR3 contains 15 residues. Germline V lookup: CDR1 MNHNY, CDR2 SVGAGI (reference sequence). The chain's CDR3 is CASRNQGDPNQPQHF. The CDR3 DNA follows: TGTGCCAGCAGGAACCAGGGGGACCCCAATCAGCCCCAGCATTTT.

This clonotype was recorded many times. This chain uses TRBV7-9 with TRBJ2-1; 8 nucleotides agree with TRBD1. V lost 3 bases to trimming and J lost 3 bases; unmatched junction nucleotides: 10. The CDR3 totals 17 residues. Germline lookup yields CDR1 SEHNR and CDR2 FQNEAQ (reference sequence). The CDR3 nucleotides read TGTGCCAGCAGCTTCCTCTCCGGGACAGGACACTACAATGAGCAGTTCTTC. Translating gives CASSFLSGTGHYNEQFF.

This clonotype was picked up many times. V is TRBV20-1 and J is TRBJ1-1; a possible D gene is TRBD1 (6 bases). The CDR3 is 13 residues long. V was clipped by 5 bases and J by 4 bases, with 14 bases between them. Germline V CDR1 and CDR2: DFQATT, SNEGSKA (reference sequence). The CDR3 bases are TGCAGTGCTCCCAGGGGAAGTAGCACTGAAGCTTTCTTT. This codes for CSAPRGSSTEAFF.

This clonotype was counted at least ten times. The chain combines TRBV27 with TRBJ1-2; D not certain. V dropped 6 bases and J dropped 1 base, with 9 bases sitting between them. CDR1 is MNHEY and CDR2 is SMNVEV in the germline V gene (reference sequence). The CDR3 covers 13 residues. The CDR3 sequence: CASSRPDNYGYTF. The DNA of the CDR3 is TGTGCCAGCAGCCGACCAGATAACTATGGCTACACCTTC.

Ten or more counts support this clonotype. The rearrangement links TRBV6-4 to TRBJ1-2; D remains ambiguous. V lost 5 bases to trimming and J lost 4 bases, with 23 bases between them. CDR3 length: 17 amino acids. Germline assignment: CDR1 MRHNA and CDR2 SNTAGT. In DNA, the CDR3 is TGTGCCAGCAGTAGAGGAGCCTCACACGGAAAGACCTATGGCTACACCTTC. Protein sequence: CASSRGASHGKTYGYTF.

The chain recombines TRBV19 with TRBJ2-1; weak D call: TRBD2 (6 bases). Germline assignment: CDR1 LNHDA and CDR2 SQIVND (reference sequence). The CDR3 runs 13 residues. V lost 4 bases to trimming and J lost 5 bases, with 9 bases between them. CDR3 region: CASSKGLNNEQFF. For the CDR3, the DNA is TGTGCCAGTAGTAAGGGACTTAACAATGAGCAGTTCTTC.

This clonotype was counted many times. This chain joins TRBV24-1 and TRBJ1-2; TRBD1 matches at 8 bases. J lost 3 bases, V lost 4 bases, and 3 bases had no gene match. The germline V gene encodes CDR1 KGHDR and CDR2 SFDVKD. The CDR3 length is 14 residues. The DNA for the CDR3 is TGTGCCACCAGTGACCTGGACAGGGACTATGGCTACACCTTC. Translating it yields CATSDLDRDYGYTF.

This clonotype was seen ten or more times. The chain links TRBV13 to TRBJ2-3; TRBD2 is a possible D gene (7 bases). V lost 5 bases to trimming and J lost 4 bases, with 16 bases between them. This CDR3 has 15 residues. CDR1 and CDR2 (germline): PRHDT, FYEKMQ (reference sequence). CDR3 loop: CASSPQRGGSDTQYF. The CDR3 DNA reads as TGTGCCAGCAGCCCCCAACGCGGGGGCTCAGATACGCAGTATTTT.

This clonotype has more than one count but fewer than ten. The V call is TRBV2, the J call TRBJ2-3; possibly TRBD2 for D (6 bases). Trimming took off 3 bases at V and 2 bases at J, with 12 bases between the two ends. The CDR3 sequence is 15 residues long. CDR1 is SNHLY, CDR2 FYNNEI, per germline. CDR3 protein: CASSDWRANTDTQYF. CDR3 in DNA: TGTGCCAGCAGTGACTGGAGGGCCAACACAGATACGCAGTATTTT.

Many counts were recorded for this clonotype. V and J are TRBV3-1 and TRBJ2-5; D call uncertain. Trimming stripped 5 bases from V and 5 bases from J, with 24 bases between. This CDR3 is built from 17 residues. Per germline, CDR1 LGHDT and CDR2 YNNKEL (reference sequence). Here the CDR3 DNA reads TGTGCCAGCAGCTTTGAGGATCCCATTTCTTTCTCTGAGACCCAGTACTTC. Its protein product is CASSFEDPISFSETQYF.

On this clonotype itself: An end of the junction does not agree with germline; a read error may underlie this. This chain links TRBV7-2 with TRBJ2-2; weak D call: TRBD2 (5 bases). Germline CDR1 SGHTA, CDR2 FQGNSA. This CDR3 has 18 amino acids. Written as DNA, the CDR3 is TGTGCCAGCAGCCGGGAAAACTTCGACCCTTCGAACGCCGGGGAGCTGTTTTTT. It specifies CASSRENFDPSNAGELFF.

This clonotype was observed at least ten times. This rearrangement joins TRBV3-1 to TRBJ1-1; D uncertain. Trimming cost V 5 bases and J 4 bases, with 23 bases left between them. The CDR3 spans 17 residues. Per germline, CDR1 LGHDT and CDR2 YNNKEL (reference sequence). Written as DNA, the CDR3 is TGTGCCAGCAGCATGGGTGCTCCCATTTCAATTCGCACTGAAGCTTTCTTT. Amino acid sequence: CASSMGAPISIRTEAFF.

This clonotype has a count of ten or more. The rearrangement uses TRBV6-2 or TRBV6-3 and TRBJ2-2; 7 bases line up with TRBD1. Germline CDR1 is MNHEY and CDR2 is SVGEGT. This CDR3 is built from 15 residues. V lost 6 bases and J lost 0; bases outside the gene matches: 4. This CDR3 is CASSSDRANTGELFF. The DNA for the CDR3 is TGTGCCAGCAGCTCCGACAGGGCGAACACCGGGGAGCTGTTTTTT.

This clonotype was observed many times. The chain combines TRBV20-1 with TRBJ1-1; 7 positions agree with TRBD1. Trimming took 0 bases from V and 3 from J; bases not matched to a gene: 4. The CDR3 extends over 14 amino acids. Germline CDR1 DFQATT, CDR2 SNEGSKA (reference sequence). CDR3 region: CSAREPQGDTEAFF. CDR3 in DNA: TGCAGTGCTAGAGAGCCCCAGGGGGACACTGAAGCTTTCTTT.

Notes on this clonotype: This may be a read error: a much more frequent sequence differs by one nucleotide. The chain is built from TRBV6-8 and TRBJ2-4; 9 nucleotides align to TRBD1. With the DNA end fitting TRBJ2-7 better, the J assignment may be wrong. Looked up from germline, CDR1 is MNHGY and CDR2 is SAAAGT. The CDR3 is made up of 13 amino acids. CDR3 residues: CASSRGQGYEQYF. The CDR3 bases are TGTGCCAGCAGCCGGGGACAGGGCTACGAGCAGTACTTC.

This clonotype was recorded a few times. The CDR3 is CASSNLLLGYNEKLFF. The CDR3 nucleotides read TGTGCCAGCAGTAATTTATTGTTGGGGTACAATGAAAAACTGTTTTTT. The V call is TRBV6-2 or TRBV6-3, the J call TRBJ1-4; D unresolved. CDR1 is MNHEY, CDR2 SVGEGT, per germline. CDR3 size: 16 residues. The ends were cut back, 5 bases at V and 5 bases at J, with 18 bases in the middle.

This clonotype was seen a single time. The junction shows a germline mismatch at one end, possibly a read error. CDR3 nucleotide sequence: TGTACCAGCAGCCAACAGGGGACAGGCTTTGGCGAGACCCAGTACTTC. It codes for CTSSQQGTGFGETQYF. The chain couples TRBV14 to TRBJ2-5; 8 bases line up with TRBD1. CDR3 length: 16 residues. Germline V gene sequence: CDR1 SGHDN, CDR2 FVKESK.

This clonotype was counted at least ten times. This rearrangement joins TRBV16 to TRBJ1-2; D unclear. The V gene lost 5 bases and the J gene lost 4 bases, with 23 bases spanning the gap. This CDR3 has 17 residues. Germline CDR1 reads KGHSY; CDR2 reads FQNENV. CDR3 amino acids: CASSAQSVVRKTYGYTF. The DNA for the CDR3 is TGTGCCAGCAGCGCGCAGTCGGTCGTTAGAAAGACCTATGGCTACACCTTC.

This clonotype has ten or more counts. V usage is TRBV6-8 and J usage is TRBJ1-2; the D is unclear. The CDR3 is made up of 17 amino acids. Germline V gives CDR1 MNHGY, CDR2 SAAAGT. V dropped 5 bases and J dropped 4 bases, with 23 bases sitting between them. This CDR3 is CASSRKSRSRKTYGYTF. Written as DNA, the CDR3 is TGTGCCAGCAGTCGTAAATCACGCTCTAGAAAGACCTATGGCTACACCTTC.

Turning to this clonotype: This may be a read error: a much more frequent sequence differs by one nucleotide. This chain uses TRBV28 with TRBJ1-6, with 7 bases matching TRBD1. The length of the CDR3 is 14 residues. Germline-derived CDR1 and CDR2 are MDHEN and SYDVKM. The CDR3 reads CASSSTGENSPLLF. CDR3 sequence (DNA): TGTGCCAGCAGTTCAACAGGGGAAAATTCACCCCTCCTCTTT.

This clonotype has ten or more counts. J is TRBJ1-2 and V is TRBV6-1; 7 positions agree with TRBD1. The CDR3 runs 19 residues. Per the germline V gene, CDR1 is MNHNS and CDR2 is SASEGT. J gave up 4 bases and V 2 bases, and 19 bases lay outside the gene matches. CDR3 in DNA: TGTGCCAGCAGTGAAACCTGGGGACAGTCGGGATGGGGGGGCTATGGCTACACCTTC. Translation gives CASSETWGQSGWGGYGYTF.

Points on this clonotype: Being one base from a much bigger clone, this may be a read error. V gene TRBV6-5 combines with J gene TRBJ1-3, with a tentative D call TRBD1 (6 bases). Germline values: CDR1 MNHEY, CDR2 SVGAGI. CDR3 length: 16 residues. The germline V and J ends were trimmed by 2 bases and 1 base, with 12 bases remaining between them. The CDR3 is CASSYQDRASGNTIYF. Written as DNA, the CDR3 is TGTGCCAGCAGTTACCAGGACAGAGCTTCTGGAAACACCATATATTTT.

This clonotype was observed many times. At one end, the junction sequence differs from germline, possibly due to a read error. This rearrangement joins TRBV2 to TRBJ1-4, with TRBD1 identical over 11 bases. Per germline, CDR1 SNHLY and CDR2 FYNNEI. The CDR3 is 12 residues long. Here the CDR3 reads CASSETRDRGDF. The DNA of the CDR3 is TGTGCCAGCAGTGAGACCCGGGACAGGGGGGATTTT.

This clonotype was seen at least ten times. Germline is not matched at one junction end, which may reflect a read error. The genes are TRBV4-3 and TRBJ2-6, with no clear D. Per the germline V gene, CDR1 is LGHNA and CDR2 is YSLEER. CDR3 length: 18 amino acids. CDR3 DNA: TGCGCCAGCAGCAATTGCGTAGGACGTCACAAAGTCGGGCCAACGTCCTGTTTC. Translation: CASSNCVGRHKVGPTSCF.

This clonotype was counted between two and nine times. J is TRBJ2-3 and V is TRBV28; weak D call: TRBD1 (6 bases). The germline V gene has CDR1 MDHEN and CDR2 SYDVKM. The CDR3 is 13 residues long. V lost 8 bases and J 2 bases, leaving 11 bases between the germline ends. The CDR3 DNA reads TGTGCCAGCGGGAGACAGGACACAGATACGCAGTATTTT. Translated: CASGRQDTDTQYF.